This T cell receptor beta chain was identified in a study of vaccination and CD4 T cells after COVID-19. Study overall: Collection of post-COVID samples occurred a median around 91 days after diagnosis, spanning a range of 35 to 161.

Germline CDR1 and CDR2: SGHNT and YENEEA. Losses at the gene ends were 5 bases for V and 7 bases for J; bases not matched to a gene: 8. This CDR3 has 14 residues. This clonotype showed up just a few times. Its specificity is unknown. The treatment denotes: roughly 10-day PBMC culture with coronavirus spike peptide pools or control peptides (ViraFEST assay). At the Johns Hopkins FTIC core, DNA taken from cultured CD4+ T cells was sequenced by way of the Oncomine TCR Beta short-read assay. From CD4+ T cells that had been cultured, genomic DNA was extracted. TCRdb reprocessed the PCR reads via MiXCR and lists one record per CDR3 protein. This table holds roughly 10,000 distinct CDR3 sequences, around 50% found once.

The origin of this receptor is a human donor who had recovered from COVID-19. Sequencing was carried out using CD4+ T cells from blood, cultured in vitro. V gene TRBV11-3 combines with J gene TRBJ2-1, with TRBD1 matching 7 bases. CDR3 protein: CASSTSTGRNEQFF. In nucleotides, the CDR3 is TGTGCCAGCAGCACCTCGACAGGGCGGAATGAGCAGTTCTTC.